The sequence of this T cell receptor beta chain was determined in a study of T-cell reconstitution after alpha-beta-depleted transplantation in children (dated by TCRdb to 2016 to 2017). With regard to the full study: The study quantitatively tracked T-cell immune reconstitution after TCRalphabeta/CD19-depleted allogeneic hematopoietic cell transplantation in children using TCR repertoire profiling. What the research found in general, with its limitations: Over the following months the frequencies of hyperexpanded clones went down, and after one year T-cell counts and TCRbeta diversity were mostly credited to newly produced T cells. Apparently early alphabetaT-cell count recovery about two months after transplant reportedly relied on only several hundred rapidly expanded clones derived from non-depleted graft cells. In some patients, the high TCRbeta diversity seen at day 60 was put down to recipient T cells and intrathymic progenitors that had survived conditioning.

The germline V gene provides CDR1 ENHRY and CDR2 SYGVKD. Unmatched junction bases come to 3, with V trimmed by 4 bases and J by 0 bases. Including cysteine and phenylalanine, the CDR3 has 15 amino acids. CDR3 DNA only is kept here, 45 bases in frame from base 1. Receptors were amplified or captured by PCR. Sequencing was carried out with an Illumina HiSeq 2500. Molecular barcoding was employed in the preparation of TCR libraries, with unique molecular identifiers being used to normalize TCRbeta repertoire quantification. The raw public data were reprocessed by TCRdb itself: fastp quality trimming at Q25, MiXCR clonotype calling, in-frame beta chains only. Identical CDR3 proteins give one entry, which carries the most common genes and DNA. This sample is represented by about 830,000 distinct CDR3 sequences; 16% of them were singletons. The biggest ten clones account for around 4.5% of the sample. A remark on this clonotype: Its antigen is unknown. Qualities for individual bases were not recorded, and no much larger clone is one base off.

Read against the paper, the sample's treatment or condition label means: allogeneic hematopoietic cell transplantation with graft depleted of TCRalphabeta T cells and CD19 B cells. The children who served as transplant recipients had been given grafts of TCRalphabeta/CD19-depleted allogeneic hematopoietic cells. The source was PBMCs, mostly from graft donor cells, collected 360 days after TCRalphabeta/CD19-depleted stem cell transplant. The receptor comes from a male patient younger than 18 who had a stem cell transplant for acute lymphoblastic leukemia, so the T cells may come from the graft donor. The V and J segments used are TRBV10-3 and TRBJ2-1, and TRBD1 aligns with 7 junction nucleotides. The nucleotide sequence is TGTGCCATCAGTGGATGGGACAGCTCCTACAATGAGCAGTTCTTC. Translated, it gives CAISGWDSSYNEQFF.